This TCR beta chain came from a study of cytomegalovirus exposure and HLA in healthy donors. Study at large: The Caucasian-associated ancestry cluster contained roughly four fifths of the approximately 410 genotyped donors.

Trimming pared 4 bases from V and 5 bases from J, leaving 12 bases between. CDR1 and CDR2 from the germline V gene are SGHNT and YYREEE (reference sequence). This CDR3 is 13 amino acids long. PCR primers comprised 60 Vbeta and 13 Jbeta primers. Measured with immunoSEQ multiplex PCR; TCRdb has only the in-frame clones, and not every one. The data show some 130,000 clones, 70% to 75% seen once. The V call is TRBV5-4, the J call TRBJ2-5; D is undetermined. What was sequenced was PBMCs. The origin of this receptor is a male donor in good health and CMV-seronegative. Written as DNA, the CDR3 is TGTGCCAGCAGCCCACTACCCAGCGAGACCCAGTACTTC. Translation gives CASSPLPSETQYF.